These 22 T cell receptor beta chains originate from one sample sequenced in a study of PD-1 blockade in classical Hodgkin lymphoma. Relapse after autologous stem cell transplantation occurred in every patient, and brentuximab vedotin exposure varied. Data came from immunoSEQ multiplex PCR; TCRdb stores just in-frame clones and leaves some out. The sample holds about 13,000 clones, 80% seen once. Sample: peripheral blood mononuclear cells (PBMCs), taken at baseline. The receptors originated from a human donor with classical Hodgkin lymphoma.

This rearrangement joins TRBV5-5 to TRBJ1-1, with a tentative D call TRBD1 (6 bases). The V end lost 4 bases, the J end lost 0 bases, and 16 bases lay between the germline ends. The germline gives CDR1 SGHKS, CDR2 YYEKEE (reference sequence). The CDR3 is 16 amino acids. CDR3 in amino acids: CASSRVLTGMNTEAFF. The CDR3 nucleotides are TGTGCCAGCAGCCGTGTACTGACAGGAATGAACACTGAAGCTTTCTTT.

The chain has TRBV7-6 and TRBJ2-7, with 9 positions matching TRBD2. J was trimmed by 7 bases and V by 1 base; bases with no gene match: 8. The germline CDR1 and CDR2 sequences are SGHVS and FNYEAQ. This CDR3 has 15 residues. The DNA of the CDR3 is TGTGCCAGCAGCTTAGACGGCGGGAGGGCCGGAGAGCAGTACTTC. This gives the protein CASSLDGGRAGEQYF.

This clone was picked up one time. J is TRBJ2-7 and V is TRBV21-1. TRBV21-1 constitutes a pseudogene. This CDR3 contains 17 residues. Here the CDR3 reads CASSNGSSGQSGYEQYV. DNA for the CDR3: TGTGCCAGCAGCAACGGAAGTTCGGGGCAGTCAGGTTACGAGCAGTACGTC.

V and J are TRBV7-8 and TRBJ1-3; a possible D gene is TRBD1 (6 bases). Looked up from germline, CDR1 is SGHVS and CDR2 is FQNEAQ. Trimming shortened V by 5 bases and J by 2 bases, and 16 bases separated the two germline ends. The CDR3 consists of 16 residues. CDR3 in DNA: TGTGCCAGCAGCCCCTACAGGGTTGACGCTGGAAACACCATATATTTT. As protein: CASSPYRVDAGNTIYF.

The gene calls are TRBV7-2 and TRBJ2-2; maybe TRBD2 (6 bases). Between the trimmed V and J ends, which lost 5 bases and 2 bases, there was a span of 12 bases. CDR3 length: 15 amino acids. CDR1 and CDR2 (germline): SGHTA, FQGNSA. The CDR3 coding sequence is TGTGCCAGCAGCGCATGGGCGGGAAACACCGGGGAGCTGTTTTTT. Translating it yields CASSAWAGNTGELFF. Combining the CDR3 with reference TRBV7-2 and TRBJ2-2 gives the whole variable domain GAGVSQSPSNKVTEKGKDVELRCDPISGHTALYWYRQSLGQGLEFLIYFQGNSAPDKSGLPSDRFSAERTGGSVSTLTIQRTQQEDSAVYLCASSAWAGNTGELFFGEGSRLTVL.

The rearrangement uses TRBV30 and TRBJ2-3; 9 nucleotides agree with TRBD2. The CDR3 contains 19 residues. Germline trimming cut 0 bases from V and 6 bases from J; bases unmatched to any gene: 19. The germline CDR1 and CDR2 sequences are GTSNPN and SVGIG (reference sequence). CDR3 loop: CAWSVGTSPLDFGKDTQYF. CDR3 DNA sequence: TGTGCCTGGAGTGTAGGGACTAGCCCCTTGGATTTCGGCAAGGATACGCAGTATTTT. Full variable domain (missing parts from reference TRBV30 and TRBJ2-3): SQTIHQWPATLVQPVGSPLSLECTVEGTSNPNLYWYRQAAGRGLQLLFYSVGIGQISSEVPQNLSASRPQDRQFILSSKKLLLSDSGFYLCAWSVGTSPLDFGKDTQYFGPGTRLTVL.

The chain employs TRBV10-1 and TRBJ2-5; 11 bases agree with TRBD1. The germline V gene has CDR1 WNHNN and CDR2 SYGVQD (reference sequence). Trimming at V came to 5 bases and at J to 2 bases, leaving 4 bases not matched to a gene. This CDR3 is 15 amino acids long. The CDR3 loop is CASSNRDRGQETQYF. In DNA, the CDR3 is TGCGCCAGCAGTAACCGGGACAGGGGGCAAGAGACCCAGTACTTC.

The chain is built from TRBV5-1 and TRBJ2-1, with D perhaps matching TRBD2 (6 bases). Germline CDR1 reads SGHRS; CDR2 reads YFSETQ. With 4 bases removed from V and 0 bases from J, the gap between germline ends came to 14 bases. The CDR3 spans 16 residues. The CDR3 sequence: CASSPPQGGSYNEQFF. CDR3 nucleotide sequence: TGCGCCAGCAGCCCGCCCCAGGGAGGCTCCTACAATGAGCAGTTCTTC.

The CDR3 protein is CASSLSLGREGTGELFF. The CDR3 DNA follows: TGTGCCAGCAGTTTATCACTTGGGCGGGAGGGGACCGGGGAGCTGTTTTTT. This chain links TRBV28 with TRBJ2-2; TRBD2 agrees at 9 bases. There are 17 residues in the CDR3. Trimming cost V 1 base and J 5 bases; bases outside gene matches: 8. Germline assignment: CDR1 MDHEN and CDR2 SYDVKM.

The chain joins TRBV7-9 to TRBJ1-2; 10 nucleotides align to TRBD1. The junction had 8 bases not matched to a gene; V was cut back by 2 bases and J by 8 bases. From germline, CDR1 is SEHNR and CDR2 FQNEAQ (reference sequence). This CDR3 is 15 amino acids long. Here the CDR3 DNA reads TGTGCCAGCAGCTTAAACCCGGACAGGGGGTTCGGCTACACCTTC. It yields the protein CASSLNPDRGFGYTF.

The V and J genes are TRBV6-5 and TRBJ2-3; tentatively, D is TRBD1 or TRBD2 (5 bases each). Germline-derived CDR1 and CDR2 are MNHEY and SVGAGI. The CDR3 consists of 11 residues. Between the trimmed V and J ends, which lost 5 bases and 8 bases, there was a span of 8 bases. The chain's CDR3 is CASSRDVTQYF. CDR3 nucleotide sequence: TGTGCCAGCAGTCGGGACGTTACGCAGTATTTT.

V and J are TRBV27 and TRBJ2-5; 7 bases line up with TRBD2. The V and J ends lost 3 bases and 5 bases, in that order; junction bases with no gene match: 9. This CDR3 comprises 15 residues. Germline V gene data show CDR1 as MNHEY and CDR2 as SMNVEV (reference sequence). The CDR3: CASSFAREIGETQYF. The CDR3 DNA reads TGTGCCAGCAGTTTCGCGCGGGAGATTGGCGAGACCCAGTACTTC.

This clone was seen just once. The chain uses TRBV19 and TRBJ2-3; 8 bases fit TRBD2. This CDR3 is 15 amino acids long. The V segment lost 4 bases and the J segment 1 base; nucleotides outside the gene matches: 4. Germline lookup yields CDR1 LNHDA and CDR2 SQIVND (reference sequence). The CDR3 region has the DNA TGTGCCAGTAGTAGGCGGGGGGAGGGCACAGATACGCAGTATTTT. This sequence encodes CASSRRGEGTDTQYF.

CDR3 nucleotide sequence: TGTGCCAGCAGCTTGGCCTTAGGGACCCAGTACTTC. It translates to CASSLALGTQYF. This chain connects TRBV5-6 to TRBJ2-5; D call uncertain. In germline, CDR1 is SGHDT, CDR2 YYEEEE. The V end lost 0 bases, the J end lost 7 bases, and 7 bases lay between the germline ends. CDR3 length: 12 amino acids.

This clone was seen a handful of times. Here the CDR3 reads CASSPDRPNTGELFF. As DNA, the CDR3 is TGTGCCAGCAGTCCGGACAGACCGAACACCGGGGAGCTGTTTTTT. The chain recombines TRBV6-1 with TRBJ2-2, with D tentatively TRBD1 (6 bases). The germline V gene encodes CDR1 MNHNS and CDR2 SASEGT. V was cut by 5 bases and J by 0 bases, with 10 bases left in between. This CDR3 comprises 15 residues.

The chain uses TRBV19 and TRBJ2-2, with 14 bases aligning to TRBD2. The ends lost 5 bases at V and 2 bases at J; junction bases unmatched: 4. Germline V gives CDR1 LNHDA, CDR2 SQIVND (reference sequence). The CDR3 sequence is 17 residues long. The CDR3 DNA follows: TGTGCCAGTAGTGCGACTAGCGGGGGGGCAAACACCGGGGAGCTGTTTTTT. As protein: CASSATSGGANTGELFF.

Only one count was recorded for this clone. V and J are TRBV28 and TRBJ2-6, with D possibly called TRBD1 or TRBD2 (6 bases each). Germline CDR1 MDHEN, CDR2 SYDVKM. Trimming removed 10 bases at V and 0 bases at J, with 16 bases between. The CDR3 spans 16 residues. CDR3 sequence: CAINVGGISGANVLTF. The CDR3 DNA is TGTGCCATCAACGTCGGGGGCATCTCTGGGGCCAACGTCCTGACTTTC.

This chain connects TRBV7-9 to TRBJ2-3; 11 bases fit TRBD1. CDR3 length: 15 amino acids. CDR1 SEHNR and CDR2 FQNEAQ come from the germline V gene (reference sequence). J was trimmed by 2 bases and V by 4 bases; bases with no gene match: 2. CDR3 nucleotide sequence: TGTGCCAGCAGCTCGGGACAGGGGGTCACAGATACGCAGTATTTT. It is translated as CASSSGQGVTDTQYF. The full variable domain, with the rest looked up from reference TRBV7-9 and TRBJ2-3, is DTGVSQNPRHKITKRGQNVTFRCDPISEHNRLYWYRQTLGQGPEFLTYFQNEAQLEKSRLLSDRFSAERPKGSFSTLEIQRTEQGDSAMYLCASSSGQGVTDTQYFGPGTRLTVL.

This chain links TRBV5-1 with TRBJ1-1; no definite D call. V gave up 0 bases and J gave up 1 base, with 4 bases separating them. CDR3 length: 13 residues. CDR1 SGHRS and CDR2 YFSETQ come from the germline V gene. Here the CDR3 reads CASSLDPNTEAFF. CDR3 bases: TGCGCCAGCAGCTTGGATCCGAACACTGAAGCTTTCTTT.

The rearrangement links TRBV19 to TRBJ1-5; 7 bases are shared with TRBD1. This CDR3 is 14 amino acids long. Germline V gene data show CDR1 as LNHDA and CDR2 as SQIVND (reference sequence). V lost 5 bases to trimming and J lost 3 bases; unmatched junction nucleotides: 4. The CDR3 coding sequence is TGTGCCAGTAGTCTGGGACAGAACAATCAGCCCCAGCATTTT. Its translation is CASSLGQNNQPQHF.

The J gene is TRBJ2-3, the V gene TRBV4-2, with a possible D match to TRBD1 (6 bases). Germline V lookup: CDR1 LGHNA, CDR2 YNFKEQ. Trimming shortened V by 0 bases and J by 9 bases, and 19 bases separated the two germline ends. The length of the CDR3 is 16 residues. The CDR3, as DNA: TGTGCCAGCAGCCAAGACGGGGACACCCTAGCTGGAACGCAGTATTTT. This encodes CASSQDGDTLAGTQYF.

This clone was seen a single time. This rearrangement joins TRBV7-2 to TRBJ1-1, with 7 bases aligning to TRBD1. The CDR3 has 14 residues. The germline V gene has CDR1 SGHTA and CDR2 FQGNSA. Losses at the gene ends were 2 bases for V and 3 bases for J; bases not matched to a gene: 3. DNA of the CDR3: TGTGCCAGCAGCTTACAGGGGGTGGACACTGAAGCTTTCTTT. It translates to CASSLQGVDTEAFF.